What follows is one T cell receptor beta chain and its context. What antigen it recognizes has not been identified. Base qualities are not recorded, but no much larger clone differs from it by a single base. Graves' hyperthyroidism was defined as stable when no progression to ophthalmopathy occurred over 18 months of follow-up. Hyperthyroidism patients were aged 18 to 65 years and newly diagnosed, with disease duration of less than 2 months. Patients with uncontrolled infections, other autoimmune diseases, pregnancy or lactation were excluded. Diagnoses relied on clinical symptoms, serum thyroxine and TRAb, thyroid ultrasound and orbital computed tomography. PBMCs were isolated from around 10 ml of fresh peripheral blood by Ficoll-Paque density gradient centrifugation. Trizol reagent was used to extract total RNA, and RNA quality was then checked on an Agilent 2100 Bioanalyzer. These data originate in a study of T cells in Graves' hyperthyroidism and ophthalmopathy (dated by TCRdb to the late 2010s). In terms of the full investigation: Peripheral blood samples were taken at initial diagnosis, before any treatment was given. To identify distinguishing TCR V-J signatures, a discovery cohort of about 100 patients was used, comprising 43 with Graves' ophthalmopathy and approximately 57 with stable Graves' hyperthyroidism. An independent validation cohort of fewer than 20 hyperthyroidism patients and approximately 15 patients who later progressed to ophthalmopathy tested prospective prediction of ophthalmopathy. For training and testing, the 95 to 100 patients in the discovery cohort were randomly divided in a 7:3 ratio. In addition, the study compared T-cell repertoires in thyroid tissue and in blood from several Graves' hyperthyroidism patients. After blood sampling, hyperthyroidism patients were treated with methimazole at a starting dose of 30 mg daily, and ophthalmopathy patients were treated with high-dose intravenous methylprednisolone. The paper reports TCR Vbeta CDR3 sequencing of roughly 140 peripheral blood samples: around 45 ophthalmopathy, roughly 74 hyperthyroidism and around 17 progressor patients.

General study outcomes and caveats: Sample size was not statistically predetermined, and investigators were not blinded to group allocation. Ophthalmopathy was separated from stable hyperthyroidism by a 13 V-J signature model, with 85% to 90% sensitivity and approximately 84% specificity obtained in cross-validation and 80%/75% obtained in testing. Most expanded thyroid clonotypes (frequency above 0.001) were also detected in blood, a finding suggesting that blood repertoires may reflect thyroid immune responses. During validation, the model predicted progression to ophthalmopathy a median of around 6 months ahead of onset, with almost 71% sensitivity and almost 75% specificity.

V is cut back by 4 bases and J by 8 bases, with 6 bases in the junction unmatched. Measured from the cysteine to the phenylalanine, the CDR3 is 16 residues long. CDR3 DNA is the only sequence kept; it has 48 bases, read in frame from the first base. CDR1 and CDR2, per the germline V gene (reference sequence), are LGHDT and YNNKEL. Amplification of TCR beta CDR3 regions was carried out from RNA transcripts. The TCR CDR3 was subjected to a first round of RT-PCR using the HTBI primer set and the Qiagen OneStep RT-PCR kit. Libraries were constructed in a second round of multiplex PCR, after which size selection and purification were performed. Sequencing of the libraries was done on an Illumina HiSeq2000 using paired-end 100 bp reads. Per the source publication's procedure: SOAPnuke was used to process the raw data, throwing out any read that contained adapters or uncalled bases, had a mean Phred below 15, or lacked an exact constant-primer or identifier match. High-quality paired reads were merged using COPE v1.2.5, and each unique nucleotide sequence was defined as a clonotype. Clonotypes were aligned to IMGT TRBV, TRBD and TRBJ reference segments using MiTCR v1.1. The analysis was restricted to V-J combinations with a frequency above 0.0001, which together covered about 99% of the repertoires. A TCS score was defined as the ratio of F50 (clonal expansion) to E x V (chaos), with BLOSUM62-based TCRdist applied between CDR3 peptides within each V-J. Welch's t-statistics and random forest reduced 500 to 650 V-J features to about 12, which were used in a naive Bayes classifier (R e1071). Using fastp at Q25 and MiXCR, TCRdb reprocessed the public reads and kept productive beta chains. Here each entry gathers all rows of one CDR3 protein and keeps the most common genes and DNA. These V and J calls are TCRdb output, not the study's own analysis. The sample table contains about 590,000 distinct CDR3 sequences; only one count was recorded for about a sixth of them. Together, the top ten hold under 8% of the sample.

The sequence is built from TRBV3-1 and TRBJ2-1; 15 bases in between match TRBD2. The sequencing input was blood. The receptor was isolated from a woman aged 25 to 39 with Graves' hyperthyroidism. In nucleotides, the sequence is TGTGCCAGCAGCCCTCGGACTAGCGGGAGGGAGGATGAGCAGTTCTTC. Translation gives CASSPRTSGREDEQFF.